These 18 T cell receptor beta chains originate from one sample sequenced in a study of B cell selection in AIRE deficiency. Profiling relied on immunoSEQ multiplex PCR, and the TCRdb table lists in-frame clones only, not all of them. Counted here are tens of thousands of clones, approximately 94% occurring once; the ten biggest clones make up under 2%. The regulatory T cell sort gate was CD4+CD25hiCD127low/negative. Input material: Tregs sorted from PBMCs. These receptors were collected from a human donor with AIRE deficiency.

This clone was seen a few times. This chain joins TRBV30 and TRBJ2-4, with a possible D match to TRBD2 (6 bases). CDR1 and CDR2 from the germline V gene are GTSNPN and SVGIG (reference sequence). Trimming removed 1 base from V and 1 base from J, with 11 bases in between. This CDR3 is 15 amino acids long. Here the CDR3 reads CAWSEGTLAKNIQYF. The DNA for the CDR3 is TGTGCCTGGAGTGAGGGGACTCTCGCCAAAAACATTCAGTACTTC.

This chain connects TRBV27 to TRBJ2-1; D remains ambiguous. This CDR3 is built from 12 residues. V lost 3 bases to trimming and J lost 6 bases, with 6 bases between them. Germline-derived CDR1 and CDR2 are MNHEY and SMNVEV (reference sequence). DNA for the CDR3: TGTGCCAGCAGTTTCAGTTTCAATGAGCAGTTCTTC. Translated: CASSFSFNEQFF.

The CDR3 reads CASSSRDGNQPQHF. In nucleotides, the CDR3 is TGTGCCAGCAGTTCCCGGGACGGCAATCAGCCCCAGCATTTT. V is TRBV27 and J is TRBJ1-5, with TRBD1 as a possible D gene (5 bases). The CDR3 is 14 residues long. The germline V gene has CDR1 MNHEY and CDR2 SMNVEV (reference sequence). With 4 bases removed from V and 2 bases from J, the gap between germline ends came to 9 bases.

This rearrangement joins TRBV7-9 to TRBJ2-7, with a possible D match to TRBD2 (6 bases). The V gene's germline CDR1 is SEHNR and CDR2 FQNEAQ (reference sequence). The CDR3 is 14 residues long. Trimming removed 10 bases at V and 4 bases at J, with 20 bases between. CDR3 DNA: TGTGCCAACCCGCAGCCCGGGGGTCTATACGAGCAGTACTTC. The encoded protein is CANPQPGGLYEQYF.

The chain combines TRBV6-5 with TRBJ2-4; 11 bases agree with TRBD2. Germline values: CDR1 MNHEY, CDR2 SVGAGI. With 0 bases clipped from V and 7 bases from J, the junction kept 5 bases outside the gene matches. This CDR3 comprises 16 residues. The CDR3 loop reads CASSYSTASGRNIQYF. CDR3 nucleotide sequence: TGTGCCAGCAGTTACTCGACCGCTAGCGGGAGGAACATTCAGTACTTC.

The count of this clone is one. The genes are TRBV18 and TRBJ2-1; 9 bases match TRBD2. The germline V gene encodes CDR1 KGHSH and CDR2 LQKENI. J lost 6 bases, V lost 0 bases, and 6 bases had no gene match. The CDR3 is 16 amino acids. As DNA, the CDR3 is TGTGCCAGCTCACCACCGGCGGGAGGGCCTCGCAATGAGCAGTTCTTC. Its protein is CASSPPAGGPRNEQFF.

The chain uses TRBV18 and TRBJ2-7; D is unclear. CDR1 and CDR2 from the germline V gene are KGHSH and LQKENI. Deletions cut 2 bases from V and 6 bases from J, with 8 bases between. There are 12 residues in the CDR3. The CDR3 is CASSPILGEQYF. The CDR3 region has the DNA TGTGCCAGCTCACCAATACTGGGCGAGCAGTACTTC.

CDR3 amino acids: CASSFRLAGVNEQYF. Written as DNA, the CDR3 is TGTGCCAGTAGTTTTCGACTAGCGGGAGTAAACGAGCAGTACTTC. The chain has TRBV19 and TRBJ2-7; 12 bases match TRBD2. The trim removed 5 bases at V and 5 bases at J, leaving 7 bases unmatched. This CDR3 contains 15 residues. CDR1 LNHDA and CDR2 SQIVND come from the germline V gene (reference sequence). Variable domain in full (rest from reference TRBV19 and TRBJ2-7): DGGITQSPKYLFRKEGQNVTLSCEQNLNHDAMYWYRQDPGQGLRLIYYSQIVNDFQKGDIAEGYSVSREKKESFPLTVTSAQKNPTAFYLCASSFRLAGVNEQYFGPGTRLTVT.

The chain recombines TRBV4-2 with TRBJ2-2; a weak D match, TRBD2 (6 bases). CDR3 length: 16 residues. Germline CDR1 LGHNA, CDR2 YNFKEQ. V lost 0 bases and J 7 bases, leaving 15 bases between the germline ends. The CDR3 protein is CASSQDSRGIRGELFF. CDR3 DNA: TGTGCCAGCAGCCAAGATAGTCGGGGGATTCGCGGGGAGCTGTTTTTT.

The CDR3, as DNA: TGTGCCAGCAGCCATTCTAGGTTAGGTAGTGGCTACACCTTC. Protein sequence: CASSHSRLGSGYTF. The rearrangement links TRBV4-2 to TRBJ1-2, with no clear D. Germline values: CDR1 LGHNA, CDR2 YNFKEQ. V lost 3 bases and J 7 bases, leaving 15 bases between the germline ends. The CDR3 length is 14 residues.

J is TRBJ2-5 and V is TRBV5-5; no clear D gene. The germline V gene has CDR1 SGHKS and CDR2 YYEKEE (reference sequence). The CDR3 has 14 amino acids. Trimming pared 2 bases from V and 2 bases from J, leaving 10 bases between. In DNA form, the CDR3 reads TGTGCCAGCAGCTTTGGCAGTAGACAAGAGACCCAGTACTTC. Translated: CASSFGSRQETQYF.

The chain combines TRBV29-1 with TRBJ1-4; no reliable D call. The V end was cut by 5 bases, the J end by 7 bases, with 14 bases between. Germline V gives CDR1 SQVTM, CDR2 ANQGSEA. The CDR3 has 13 amino acids. CDR3 protein: CSVQEHIGEKLFF. The CDR3 DNA is TGCAGCGTTCAGGAGCATATAGGTGAAAAACTGTTTTTT.

The chain joins TRBV28 to TRBJ2-7; 8 nucleotides match TRBD1. The CDR3 consists of 15 residues. The germline V gene encodes CDR1 MDHEN and CDR2 SYDVKM. V gave up 3 bases and J gave up 3 bases; unmatched junction bases: 7. CDR3 sequence: CASSFLRTGFYEQYF. DNA of the CDR3: TGTGCCAGCAGTTTTTTAAGGACAGGGTTCTACGAGCAGTACTTC.

This clone was seen only once. The V gene is TRBV5-6, the J gene TRBJ2-1; perhaps TRBD2 as D (5 bases). CDR1 and CDR2 (germline): SGHDT, YYEEEE. The CDR3 is made up of 16 amino acids. V lost 7 bases to trimming and J lost 0 bases, with 17 bases between them. The CDR3 protein is CASAFESGSSYNEQFF. The CDR3 region has the DNA TGTGCCAGCGCCTTCGAATCGGGGAGCTCCTACAATGAGCAGTTCTTC. Full variable domain (remainder filled in from reference TRBV5-6 and TRBJ2-1): DAGVTQSPTHLIKTRGQQVTLRCSPKSGHDTVSWYQQALGQGPQFIFQYYEEEERQRGNFPDRFSGHQFPNYSSELNVNALLLGDSALYLCASAFESGSSYNEQFFGPGTRLTVL.

The chain recombines TRBV5-8 with TRBJ1-2; tentatively, D is TRBD1 (6 bases). V was trimmed by 5 bases and J by 13 bases, leaving 33 bases between them. In germline, CDR1 is SGHTS, CDR2 YDEGEE. The CDR3 length is 17 residues. The CDR3 DNA reads as TGTGCCAGCAGTCCTATCCAAACCGGACAGTCCCTCTGTAGCTGCACCTTC. It yields the protein CASSPIQTGQSLCSCTF. The full variable domain, rest sourced from reference TRBV5-8 and TRBJ1-2, is EAGVTQSPTHLIKTRGQQATLRCSPISGHTSVYWYQQALGLGLQFLLWYDEGEERNRGNFPPRFSGRQFPNYSSELNVNALELEDSALYLCASSPIQTGQSLCSCTFGSGTRLTVV.

The chain combines TRBV5-1 with TRBJ1-6; unclear D gene. The germline V and J ends were trimmed by 0 bases and 9 bases, with 10 bases remaining between them. The CDR3 length is 14 residues. CDR1 and CDR2 from the germline V gene are SGHRS and YFSETQ. This CDR3 reads CASSLGGVGSPLHF. CDR3 bases: TGCGCCAGCAGCTTGGGGGGAGTCGGTTCACCCCTCCACTTT.

V is TRBV7-2 and J is TRBJ2-2; D is possibly TRBD1 or TRBD2 (5 bases each). CDR1 and CDR2 from the germline V gene are SGHTA and FQGNSA. The CDR3 consists of 16 residues. V dropped 1 base and J dropped 4 bases, with 13 bases sitting between them. CDR3 amino acids: CASSLVSRAGTGELFF. In DNA form, the CDR3 reads TGTGCCAGCAGCTTAGTATCCAGGGCGGGCACCGGGGAGCTGTTTTTT.

V is TRBV19 and J is TRBJ2-1; the match to TRBD2 covers 8 bases. CDR1 and CDR2 from the germline V gene are LNHDA and SQIVND (reference sequence). The trim removed 3 bases at V and 4 bases at J, leaving 8 bases unmatched. This CDR3 is 16 amino acids long. In DNA, the CDR3 is TGTGCCAGTAGTATGTTTGCGGCTAGCGGGTACAATGAGCAGTTCTTC. Its translation: CASSMFAASGYNEQFF.